The T cell receptor (beta chain) under discussion was sequenced for a study of blood T cells in healthy people across ages. At the level of the study: In model experiments, template switching was able to capture about one barcoded beta molecule for every two T cells that were present. Study results and limitations: PBMCs left unsorted prevented a conclusive naive versus antigen-experienced comparison. When set beside aged donors, long-lived donors presented more naive CD4+ cells and higher diversity.

Looked up from germline, CDR1 is SGHDT and CDR2 is YYEEEE. The ends were cut back, 4 bases at V and 2 bases at J, with 19 bases in the middle. CDR3 length: 16 residues. PCR was performed a second time for about 6 to 12 cycles using a sample-barcoded 5' primer and a J-beta primer mix. Sequencing recovered at least 2.5 million CDR3-containing paired-end reads from each sample. Using its own MiXCR run on the 5' RACE reads, TCRdb lists one record per CDR3 protein. Of roughly 900,000 distinct CDR3 sequences listed, 25% to 35% are singletons. Notes on this clonotype: Antigen specificity is unknown.

The source is a woman over 75 in good health. The sequenced sample consisted of blood. V gene TRBV5-6 combines with J gene TRBJ2-7, with D possibly being TRBD1 (6 bases). CDR3 residues: CASSGWTAGVTYEQYF. The CDR3 DNA sequence: TGTGCCAGCAGCGGTTGGACAGCCGGGGTTACCTACGAGCAGTACTTC.